What follows is one T cell receptor beta chain and its context. These data belong to a study of blood T cell repertoires in COVID-19. The wider study: The study drew acute and convalescent COVID-19 samples from the United States, Italy and Spain. Sample material is recorded as cDNA or gDNA derived from T cells, B-cell-depleted T cells, or PBMCs.

Germline V lookup: CDR1 LGHDT, CDR2 YNNKEL (reference sequence). The V and J ends lost 2 bases and 1 base respectively, with 8 bases between them. CDR3 length equals 14 residues. In the original processing: Cell counts per sample came from amplifying reference gene primers. Clones were sequenced by immunoSEQ multiplex PCR, and TCRdb holds only the in-frame ones, with some missing. The V and J calls and clone size were taken over from that table, and D and trimming were inferred from the DNA. The sample holds 30,000 to 40,000 clones, 70% to 80% seen once. This receptor was obtained from an older woman with acute or convalescent COVID-19. Sequencing was done on a sample of peripheral blood. The rearrangement uses TRBV3-1 (or the pseudogene TRBV3-2) and TRBJ2-5; unclear D gene. Here the CDR3 reads CASSQQTGQETQYF. CDR3 coding DNA: TGTGCCAGCAGCCAACAGACGGGCCAAGAGACCCAGTACTTC.